Listed here is a single TCR beta chain. These data belong to a study of blood T cell repertoires in COVID-19. Whole-study context: Acute-phase and convalescent COVID-19 samples originated in the United States, Italy and Spain. In each case, the material was cDNA or gDNA derived from T cells, B-cell-depleted T cells, or PBMCs.

Authors' analysis steps: Cell counts per sample came from amplifying reference gene primers. Produced via immunoSEQ multiplex PCR; TCRdb's table is partial and in-frame only. The V and J calls and the clone size are those of that table, but D and trimming were determined from the DNA. The data contain over 85,000 clones, about four fifths of them seen just once; the ten biggest clones take up about a quarter. Trimming took 0 bases from V and 0 from J, leaving 6 bases between them. In germline, CDR1 is LNHNV, CDR2 YYDKDF (reference sequence). The CDR3 sequence is 16 residues long. The chain couples TRBV15 to TRBJ2-6; D is unclear. The sequence derives from a human donor in a cohort sampled during active COVID-19. Material for sequencing was peripheral blood. The CDR3 sequence: CATSREGASGANVLTF. For the CDR3, the DNA is TGTGCCACCAGCAGAGAAGGAGCCTCTGGGGCCAACGTCCTGACTTTC.